The 12 T cell receptor beta chains presented below share a single source sample, sequenced in a study of cytomegalovirus exposure and HLA in healthy donors. The study ran its PCR with 60 Vbeta and 13 Jbeta primers. Assay used: immunoSEQ multiplex PCR; TCRdb lists only in-frame clones, some missing. The data hold approximately 190,000 clones, with about 87% observed a single time. The sequencing input was PBMCs. The source is a man aged 25 to 45 in good health and CMV-seronegative.

Concerning this clone itself: One end of the junction is discordant with germline, which a read error may explain. This chain links TRBV19 with TRBJ2-1, with 14 positions matching TRBD2. Germline values: CDR1 LNHDA, CDR2 SQIVND (reference sequence). The CDR3 has 15 amino acids. CDR3 DNA sequence: TGCGGGACTAGCGGGAGAAGAGGATCCTACAATGAGCAGTTCTTC. Translated, it gives CGTSGRRGSYNEQFF.

In this sample, this clone turned up once. The V and J genes are TRBV2 and TRBJ1-2; 10 bases agree with TRBD1. The CDR3 sequence is 17 residues long. Germline trimming cut 7 bases from V and 5 bases from J; bases unmatched to any gene: 16. Germline-derived CDR1 and CDR2 are SNHLY and FYNNEI. CDR3 in DNA: TGTGCCAGCACCGAGGAGACAGGGGGCTATCGGGGTTATGGCTACACCTTC. It translates to CASTEETGGYRGYGYTF. Variable domain in full (rest from reference TRBV2 and TRBJ1-2): EPEVTQTPSHQVTQMGQEVILRCVPISNHLYFYWYRQILGQKVEFLVSFYNNEISEKSEIFDDQFSVERPDGSNFTLKIRSTKLEDSAMYFCASTEETGGYRGYGYTFGSGTRLTVV.

The V and J genes are TRBV7-9 and TRBJ2-7, with D perhaps matching TRBD2 (6 bases). The germline gives CDR1 SEHNR, CDR2 FQNEAQ (reference sequence). With 2 bases removed from V and 3 bases from J, the gap between germline ends came to 14 bases. This CDR3 comprises 15 residues. CDR3 DNA: TGTGCCAGCAGCTTATACCGCGGGACCGACTACGAGCAGTACTTC. It is translated as CASSLYRGTDYEQYF.

With regard to this clone: The same CDR3 arises from other DNA sequences in this sample as well. J is TRBJ2-3 and V is TRBV6-1, with D possibly TRBD2 on 6 matching bases. The germline V gene encodes CDR1 MNHNS and CDR2 SASEGT. With 9 bases removed from V and 6 bases from J, the gap between germline ends came to 13 bases. The CDR3 is 12 amino acids. The CDR3 sequence is CASGTAGDTQYF. DNA of the CDR3: TGTGCCAGTGGGACGGCGGGGGATACGCAGTATTTT.

On this clone itself: One end of the junction fails to match germline, which may point to a read error. The V call is TRBV7-9, the J call TRBJ2-1; the match to TRBD2 covers 15 bases. There are 17 residues in the CDR3. Germline-derived CDR1 and CDR2 are SEHNR and FQNEAQ (reference sequence). CDR3 DNA: TGTTCCAGCAGCTCGTTACGGACTAGCGGGAGGGCCAATGAGCAGTTCTTC. Translating it yields CSSSSLRTSGRANEQFF.

The rearrangement links TRBV19 to TRBJ2-3; 9 bases align to TRBD1. V lost 7 bases, J lost 6 bases, and 11 bases stayed unmatched. Germline loops: CDR1 LNHDA, CDR2 SQIVND (reference sequence). The CDR3 loop spans 15 amino acids. The CDR3 sequence is CASTPGTGFTDTQYF. CDR3 coding DNA: TGTGCCAGTACCCCCGGGACAGGGTTTACGGATACGCAGTATTTT.

This clone has only one observation. V gene TRBV29-1 combines with J gene TRBJ1-2; 7 bases map to TRBD1. This CDR3 contains 12 residues. The V and J ends lost 1 base and 7 bases, in that order; junction bases with no gene match: 3. Germline lookup yields CDR1 SQVTM and CDR2 ANQGSEA. DNA of the CDR3: TGCAGCGTTGAAGGCCGGGACAGTGGCTACACCTTC. Its protein product is CSVEGRDSGYTF.

The chain has TRBV28 and TRBJ2-5; a possible D gene is TRBD2 (5 bases). Near its end, the DNA agrees better with TRBJ2-7, so the J call may be wrong. The CDR3 has 13 residues. CDR1 is MDHEN, CDR2 SYDVKM, per germline. The CDR3: CASTEGGYYEQYF. CDR3 nucleotide sequence: TGTGCCAGCACCGAGGGCGGATACTACGAGCAGTACTTC.

The V and J genes are TRBV15 and TRBJ2-1; 9 bases fit TRBD2. This CDR3 is 13 amino acids long. Looked up from germline, CDR1 is LNHNV and CDR2 is YYDKDF (reference sequence). The V gene end was trimmed by 1 base and the J gene end by 10 bases; junction bases not matched to a gene: 2. The CDR3 spells CATSRVAGVEQFF. CDR3 nucleotide sequence: TGTGCCACCAGCAGAGTAGCGGGAGTCGAGCAGTTCTTC.

V gene TRBV18 combines with J gene TRBJ2-1; 8 positions match TRBD1. V was pared by 6 bases and J by 7 bases, with 8 bases of the junction left unmatched. CDR3 length: 14 amino acids. The germline V gene has CDR1 KGHSH and CDR2 LQKENI. The chain's CDR3 is CASSPGTGENEQFF. The CDR3 DNA sequence: TGTGCCAGCTCGCCCGGGACAGGTGAGAATGAGCAGTTCTTC.

The J gene is TRBJ2-7, the V gene TRBV4-3; weak D call: TRBD1 (6 bases). The CDR3 has 18 residues. Germline V CDR1 and CDR2: LGHNA, YSLEER. Deletions cut 0 bases from V and 5 bases from J, with 23 bases between. In DNA form, the CDR3 reads TGCGCCAGCAGCCAAGATCTGGTCCCCGGGACAAGAGGCCACGAGCAGTACTTC. Protein: CASSQDLVPGTRGHEQYF.

The chain carries TRBV7-9 and TRBJ2-1; no firm D call. Germline V gene data show CDR1 as SEHNR and CDR2 as FQNEAQ (reference sequence). With 5 bases removed from V and 5 bases from J, the gap between germline ends came to 4 bases. The CDR3 is made up of 11 amino acids. CDR3 sequence (DNA): TGTGCCAGCAGCATCGACAATGAGCAGTTCTTC. It yields the protein CASSIDNEQFF.